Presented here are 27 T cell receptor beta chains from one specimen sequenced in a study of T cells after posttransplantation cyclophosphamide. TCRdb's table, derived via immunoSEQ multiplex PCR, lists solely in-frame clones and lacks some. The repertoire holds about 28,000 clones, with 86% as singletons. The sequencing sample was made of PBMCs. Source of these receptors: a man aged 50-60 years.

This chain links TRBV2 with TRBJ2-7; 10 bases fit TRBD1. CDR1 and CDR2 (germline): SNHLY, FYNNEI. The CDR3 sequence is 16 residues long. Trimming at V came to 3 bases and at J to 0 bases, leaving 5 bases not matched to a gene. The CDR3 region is CASSEPRTGGSYEQYF. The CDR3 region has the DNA TGTGCCAGCAGTGAGCCCCGGACAGGGGGCTCCTACGAGCAGTACTTC. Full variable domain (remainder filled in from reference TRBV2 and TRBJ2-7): EPEVTQTPSHQVTQMGQEVILRCVPISNHLYFYWYRQILGQKVEFLVSFYNNEISEKSEIFDDQFSVERPDGSNFTLKIRSTKLEDSAMYFCASSEPRTGGSYEQYFGPGTRLTVT.

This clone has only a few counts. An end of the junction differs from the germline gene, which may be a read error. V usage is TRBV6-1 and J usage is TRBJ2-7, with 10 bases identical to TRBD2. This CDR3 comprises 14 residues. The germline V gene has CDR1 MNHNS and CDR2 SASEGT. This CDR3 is CASSEYQRGGPTNF. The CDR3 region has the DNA TGTGCCAGCAGTGAATACCAGCGGGGGGGCCCTACGAACTTC.

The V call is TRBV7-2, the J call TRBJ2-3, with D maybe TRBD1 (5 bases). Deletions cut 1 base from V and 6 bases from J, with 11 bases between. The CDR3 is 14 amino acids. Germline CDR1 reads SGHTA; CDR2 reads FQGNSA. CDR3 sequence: CASSLVGVGDTQYF. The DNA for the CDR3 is TGTGCCAGCAGCTTAGTAGGGGTAGGGGATACGCAGTATTTT.

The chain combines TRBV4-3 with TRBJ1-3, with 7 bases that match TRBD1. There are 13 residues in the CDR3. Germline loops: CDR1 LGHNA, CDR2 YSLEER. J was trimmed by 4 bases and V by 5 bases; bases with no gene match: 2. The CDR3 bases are TGCGCCAGCAGCGGGACAGTAGGAAACACCATATATTTT. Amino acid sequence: CASSGTVGNTIYF.

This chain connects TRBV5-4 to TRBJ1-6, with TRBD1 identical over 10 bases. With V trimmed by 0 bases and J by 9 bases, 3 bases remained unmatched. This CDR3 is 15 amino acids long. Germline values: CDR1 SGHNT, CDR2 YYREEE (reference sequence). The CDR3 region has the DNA TGTGCCAGCAGCTTGGCCGGGACAGGGGCTTCACCCCTCCACTTT. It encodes CASSLAGTGASPLHF.

The CDR3 loop reads CASRVLSPKLVNTEAFF. As DNA, the CDR3 is TGCGCCAGCAGGGTCCTTAGCCCCAAGCTTGTGAACACTGAAGCTTTCTTT. This chain uses TRBV10-1 with TRBJ1-1, with unresolved D. Trimming cost V 6 bases and J 0 bases, with 20 bases left between them. This CDR3 has 17 amino acids. CDR1 and CDR2 (germline): WNHNN, SYGVQD (reference sequence).

The CDR3 protein is CASSLSMVREKLFF. CDR3 DNA sequence: TGTGCCAGCAGCTTGAGTATGGTGAGGGAAAAACTGTTTTTT. The rearrangement joins TRBV7-2 to TRBJ1-4; D is unclear. The CDR3 has 14 amino acids. V lost 3 bases to trimming and J lost 8 bases, with 13 bases between them. Germline assignment: CDR1 SGHTA and CDR2 FQGNSA.

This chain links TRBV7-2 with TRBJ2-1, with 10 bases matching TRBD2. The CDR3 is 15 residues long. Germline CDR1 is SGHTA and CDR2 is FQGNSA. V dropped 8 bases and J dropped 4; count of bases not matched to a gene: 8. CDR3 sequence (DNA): TGTGCCAGCGGGGAACCAGCGGGGGGGTACAATGAGCAGTTCTTC. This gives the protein CASGEPAGGYNEQFF.

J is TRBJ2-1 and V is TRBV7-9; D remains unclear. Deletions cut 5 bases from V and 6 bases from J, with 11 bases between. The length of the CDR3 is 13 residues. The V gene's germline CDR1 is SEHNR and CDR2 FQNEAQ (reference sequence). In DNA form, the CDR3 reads TGTGCCAGCAGCCCCCCCGCGAGCAATGAGCAGTTCTTC. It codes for CASSPPASNEQFF. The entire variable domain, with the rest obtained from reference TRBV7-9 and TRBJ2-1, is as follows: DTGVSQNPRHKITKRGQNVTFRCDPISEHNRLYWYRQTLGQGPEFLTYFQNEAQLEKSRLLSDRFSAERPKGSFSTLEIQRTEQGDSAMYLCASSPPASNEQFFGPGTRLTVL.

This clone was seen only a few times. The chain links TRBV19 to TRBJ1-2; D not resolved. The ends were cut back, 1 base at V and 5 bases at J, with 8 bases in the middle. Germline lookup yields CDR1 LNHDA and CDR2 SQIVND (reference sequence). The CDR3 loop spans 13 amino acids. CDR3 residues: CASSIAGTYGYTF. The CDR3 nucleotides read TGTGCCAGTAGTATAGCGGGAACGTATGGCTACACCTTC.

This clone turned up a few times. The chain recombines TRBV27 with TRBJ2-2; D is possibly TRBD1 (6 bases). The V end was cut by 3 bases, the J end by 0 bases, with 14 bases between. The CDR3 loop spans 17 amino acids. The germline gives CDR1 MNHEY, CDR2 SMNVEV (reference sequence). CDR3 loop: CASSFYRATANTGELFF. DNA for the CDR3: TGTGCCAGCAGTTTTTACAGGGCTACTGCGAACACCGGGGAGCTGTTTTTT.

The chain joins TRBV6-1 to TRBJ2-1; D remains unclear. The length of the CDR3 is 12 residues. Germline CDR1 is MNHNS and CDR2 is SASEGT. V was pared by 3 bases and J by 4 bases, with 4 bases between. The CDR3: CASSDTYNEQFF. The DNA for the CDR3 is TGTGCCAGCAGTGACACTTACAATGAGCAGTTCTTC.

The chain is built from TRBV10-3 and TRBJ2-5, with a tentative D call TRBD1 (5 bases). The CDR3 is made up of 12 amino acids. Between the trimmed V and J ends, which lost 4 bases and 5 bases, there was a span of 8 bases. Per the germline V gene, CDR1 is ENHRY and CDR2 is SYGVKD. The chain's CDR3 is CAISGQGETQYF. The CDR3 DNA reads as TGTGCCATCAGTGGGCAGGGCGAGACCCAGTACTTC.

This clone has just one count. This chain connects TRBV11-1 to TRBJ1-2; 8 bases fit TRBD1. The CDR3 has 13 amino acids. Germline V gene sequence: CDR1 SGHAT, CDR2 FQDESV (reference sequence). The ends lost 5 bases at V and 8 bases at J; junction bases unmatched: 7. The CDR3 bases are TGTGCCAGCAGCGCCGGACAGGGATTAGGCTACACCTTC. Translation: CASSAGQGLGYTF.

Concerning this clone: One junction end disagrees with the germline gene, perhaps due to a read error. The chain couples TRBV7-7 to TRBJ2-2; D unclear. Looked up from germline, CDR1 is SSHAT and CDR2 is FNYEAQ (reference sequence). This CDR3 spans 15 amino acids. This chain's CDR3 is CASSLFGQAPGELFF. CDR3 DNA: TGTGCTAGCAGCTTATTTGGTCAGGCTCCCGGGGAGCTGTTTTTT.

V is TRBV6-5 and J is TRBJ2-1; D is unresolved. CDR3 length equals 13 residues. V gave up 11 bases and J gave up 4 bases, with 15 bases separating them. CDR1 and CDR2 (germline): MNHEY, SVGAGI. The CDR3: CAAGVGKYNEQFF. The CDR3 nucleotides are TGTGCCGCTGGCGTGGGCAAATACAATGAGCAGTTCTTC.

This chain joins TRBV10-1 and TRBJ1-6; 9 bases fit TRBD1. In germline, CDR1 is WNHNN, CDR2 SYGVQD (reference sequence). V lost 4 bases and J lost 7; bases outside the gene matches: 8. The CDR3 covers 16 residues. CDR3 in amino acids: CASSGSDRGSNSPLHF. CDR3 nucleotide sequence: TGCGCCAGCAGTGGATCGGACAGGGGAAGCAATTCACCCCTCCACTTT.

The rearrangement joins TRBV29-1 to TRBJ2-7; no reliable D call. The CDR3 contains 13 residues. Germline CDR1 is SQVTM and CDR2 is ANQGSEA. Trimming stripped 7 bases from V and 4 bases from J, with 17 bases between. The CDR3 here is CSAFLVDKYEQYF. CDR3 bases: TGCAGCGCCTTTCTGGTTGACAAGTACGAGCAGTACTTC.

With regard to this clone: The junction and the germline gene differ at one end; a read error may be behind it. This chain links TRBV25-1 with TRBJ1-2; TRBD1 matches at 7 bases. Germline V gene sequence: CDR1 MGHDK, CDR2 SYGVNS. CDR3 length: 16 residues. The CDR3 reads CASSDPSYTGVYGHTF. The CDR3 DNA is TGTGCCAGCAGTGATCCCAGCTATACAGGGGTCTATGGCCACACCTTC.

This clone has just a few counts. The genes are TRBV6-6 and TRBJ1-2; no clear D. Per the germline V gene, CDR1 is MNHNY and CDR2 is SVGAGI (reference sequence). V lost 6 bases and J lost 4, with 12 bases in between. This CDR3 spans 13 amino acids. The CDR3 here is CASSRHRTYGYTF. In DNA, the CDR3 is TGTGCCAGCAGCCGACACCGTACCTATGGCTACACCTTC.

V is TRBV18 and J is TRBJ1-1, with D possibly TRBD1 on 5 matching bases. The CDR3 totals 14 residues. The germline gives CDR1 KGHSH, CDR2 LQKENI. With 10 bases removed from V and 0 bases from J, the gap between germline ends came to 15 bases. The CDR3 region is CATTPGLVNTEAFF. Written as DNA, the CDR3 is TGTGCCACCACACCGGGACTCGTGAACACTGAAGCTTTCTTT.

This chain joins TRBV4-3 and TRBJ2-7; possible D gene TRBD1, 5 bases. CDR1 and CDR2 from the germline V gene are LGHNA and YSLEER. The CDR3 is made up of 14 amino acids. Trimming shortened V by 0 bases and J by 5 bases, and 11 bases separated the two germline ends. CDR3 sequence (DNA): TGCGCCAGCAGCCAAGATCCAGGGTCCCACGAGCAGTACTTC. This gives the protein CASSQDPGSHEQYF.

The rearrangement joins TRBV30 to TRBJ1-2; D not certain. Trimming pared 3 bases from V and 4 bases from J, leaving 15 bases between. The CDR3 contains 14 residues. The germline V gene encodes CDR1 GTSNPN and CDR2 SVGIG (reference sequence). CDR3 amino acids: CAWRKARLLYGYTF. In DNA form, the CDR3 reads TGTGCCTGGAGGAAGGCCCGACTGCTCTATGGCTACACCTTC.

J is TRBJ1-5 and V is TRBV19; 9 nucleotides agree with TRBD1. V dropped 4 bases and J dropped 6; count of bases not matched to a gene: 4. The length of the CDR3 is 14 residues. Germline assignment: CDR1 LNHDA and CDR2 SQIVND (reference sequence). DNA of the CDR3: TGTGCCAGTAGTACAGACAGGGGGTTTCAGCCCCAGCATTTT. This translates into CASSTDRGFQPQHF. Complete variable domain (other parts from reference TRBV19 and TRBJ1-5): DGGITQSPKYLFRKEGQNVTLSCEQNLNHDAMYWYRQDPGQGLRLIYYSQIVNDFQKGDIAEGYSVSREKKESFPLTVTSAQKNPTAFYLCASSTDRGFQPQHFGDGTRLSIL.

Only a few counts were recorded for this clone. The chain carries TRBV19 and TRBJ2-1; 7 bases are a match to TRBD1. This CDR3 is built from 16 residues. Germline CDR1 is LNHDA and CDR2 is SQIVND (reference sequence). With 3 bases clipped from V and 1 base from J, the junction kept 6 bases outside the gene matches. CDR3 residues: CASSIRDSSSYNEQFF. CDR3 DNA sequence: TGTGCCAGTAGTATCCGGGACAGTTCTTCCTACAATGAGCAGTTCTTC.

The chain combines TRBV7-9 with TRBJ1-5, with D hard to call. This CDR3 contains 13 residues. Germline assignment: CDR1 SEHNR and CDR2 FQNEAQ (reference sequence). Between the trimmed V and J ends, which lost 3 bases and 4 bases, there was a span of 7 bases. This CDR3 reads CASSFEGNQPQHF. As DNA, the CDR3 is TGTGCCAGCAGCTTTGAGGGTAATCAGCCCCAGCATTTT.

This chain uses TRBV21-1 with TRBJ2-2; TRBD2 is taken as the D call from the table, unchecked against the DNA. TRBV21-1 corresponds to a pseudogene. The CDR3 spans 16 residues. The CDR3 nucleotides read TGTGCCAGCAGCAGGACGAAGACTAGCGATCCCGGGGAGCTGTTTTTT. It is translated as CASSRTKTSDPGELFF.